Presented here are 13 T cell receptor beta chains from one specimen sequenced in a study of blood T cells in healthy people across ages (dated by TCRdb to between 2014 and 2017). The library was made by 5' RACE. TCRdb shows the sequencer as Illumina HiSeq 2500. The second PCR ran for about 7 to 11 cycles and used a J-beta primer mix along with a sample-barcoded 5' primer. TCRdb reran the public reads through fastp at Q25 and MiXCR, keeping productive beta chains. Here each entry gathers all rows of one CDR3 protein and keeps the most common genes and DNA. The table for this sample lists roughly 2 million distinct CDR3 sequences; roughly 52% of them were counted only once. The top ten hold over 2% of the sample. Sequencing used blood. The receptor set was obtained from a woman in her 40s in good health.

The genes are TRBV20-1 and TRBJ2-7; 7 nucleotides line up with TRBD1. V lost 5 bases and J lost 0; bases outside the gene matches: 19. The CDR3 contains 18 residues. Per germline, CDR1 DFQATT and CDR2 SNEGSKA (reference sequence). The CDR3 loop is CSARGQETSRLSSYEQYF. CDR3 coding DNA: TGCAGTGCTCGAGGACAGGAGACTTCACGATTGAGCTCCTACGAGCAGTACTTC.

This clonotype was found a few times. The V and J genes are TRBV20-1 and TRBJ2-5; 8 bases map to TRBD2. In germline, CDR1 is DFQATT, CDR2 SNEGSKA (reference sequence). V lost 7 bases to trimming and J lost 1 base; unmatched junction nucleotides: 8. The CDR3 is 14 amino acids. DNA for the CDR3: TGCAGTGTTGGGCCGGGGGGGGTCCAAGAGACCCAGTACTTC. This gives the protein CSVGPGGVQETQYF.

The chain couples TRBV6-5 to TRBJ1-2, with D tentatively TRBD1 (5 bases). The V gene lost 5 bases and the J gene lost 4 bases, with 17 bases spanning the gap. Germline V gene lookup returns CDR1 MNHEY and CDR2 SVGAGI. CDR3 length: 15 amino acids. The CDR3 reads CASSRGDLMSYGYTF. The CDR3 DNA sequence: TGTGCCAGCAGTCGGGGGGACCTAATGTCCTATGGCTACACCTTC.

V and J are TRBV4-1 and TRBJ2-5; TRBD2 matches at 15 bases. V lost 4 bases and J lost 11; bases outside the gene matches: 14. This CDR3 is 17 amino acids long. Germline loops: CDR1 MGHRA, CDR2 YSYEKL. CDR3 amino acids: CASSPYGTSGGIYEQYF. CDR3 DNA sequence: TGCGCCAGCAGCCCATATGGGACTAGCGGGGGGATTTATGAGCAGTACTTC.

The chain links TRBV29-1 to TRBJ1-2; D perhaps matches TRBD1 (6 bases). V was clipped by 0 bases and J by 4 bases, with 18 bases between them. Per germline, CDR1 SQVTM and CDR2 ANQGSEA. This CDR3 has 16 residues. CDR3 in amino acids: CSVEETWGPQIYGYTF. CDR3 nucleotides: TGCAGCGTTGAAGAGACATGGGGGCCTCAGATCTATGGCTACACCTTC.

Only a few counts were recorded for this clonotype. The gene calls are TRBV29-1 and TRBJ2-3; tentative D call: TRBD2 (6 bases). Trimming shortened V by 1 base and J by 0 bases, and 11 bases separated the two germline ends. Germline loops: CDR1 SQVTM, CDR2 ANQGSEA. This CDR3 comprises 15 residues. Here the CDR3 DNA reads TGCAGCGTTGAAGGGGGGGTCTTTAGCACAGATACGCAGTATTTT. The encoded protein is CSVEGGVFSTDTQYF.

This chain uses TRBV28 with TRBJ1-5; D is possibly TRBD1 (6 bases). V was clipped by 7 bases and J by 6 bases, with 16 bases between them. CDR1 is MDHEN and CDR2 is SYDVKM in the germline V gene. The CDR3 sequence is 14 residues long. The CDR3 DNA follows: TGTGCCAGCATCACCGGACAGTTTGGTCAGCCCCAGCATTTT. This codes for CASITGQFGQPQHF. Drawing the rest from reference TRBV28 and TRBJ1-5, the complete variable domain is DVKVTQSSRYLVKRTGEKVFLECVQDMDHENMFWYRQDPGLGLRLIYFSYDVKMKEKGDIPEGYSVSREKKERFSLILESASTNQTSMYLCASITGQFGQPQHFGDGTRLSIL.

This clonotype has just a few counts. The rearrangement joins TRBV28 to TRBJ2-5, with D perhaps matching TRBD1 (5 bases). The V gene lost 3 bases and the J gene lost 7 bases, with 21 bases spanning the gap. There are 16 residues in the CDR3. CDR1 and CDR2 (germline): MDHEN, SYDVKM. For the CDR3, the DNA is TGTGCCAGCAGTTTCAAATGGACAATAAACACAGGGACCCAGTACTTC. It is translated as CASSFKWTINTGTQYF.

The V call is TRBV9, the J call TRBJ1-4, with TRBD1 matching over 7 bases. This CDR3 contains 15 residues. Germline V lookup: CDR1 SGDLS, CDR2 YYNGEE. J was trimmed by 6 bases and V by 2 bases; bases with no gene match: 7. In nucleotides, the CDR3 is TGTGCCAGCAGCGTCCGACAGGGACCCGATGAAAAACTGTTTTTT. Its protein is CASSVRQGPDEKLFF.

This clonotype came up a few times. The V call is TRBV12-3 or TRBV12-4, the J call TRBJ1-2, with D perhaps TRBD1 (5 bases). The CDR3 is made up of 14 amino acids. Trimming removed 7 bases at V and 2 bases at J, with 14 bases between. The CDR3 sequence is CASTTGGANYGYTF. Here the CDR3 DNA reads TGTGCCAGCACTACGGGGGGAGCCAACTATGGCTACACCTTC.

This clonotype has more than one count but fewer than ten. The chain uses TRBV29-1 and TRBJ1-1, with TRBD1 as a possible D gene (5 bases). In germline, CDR1 is SQVTM, CDR2 ANQGSEA. V dropped 7 bases and J dropped 3 bases, with 15 bases sitting between them. This CDR3 spans 13 amino acids. The CDR3 region has the DNA TGCAGCGCCGGGGGTGGGCGGGACACTGAAGCTTTCTTT. It is translated as CSAGGGRDTEAFF. The variable domain in full, completed from reference TRBV29-1 and TRBJ1-1, reads SAVISQKPSRDICQRGTSLTIQCQVDSQVTMMFWYRQQPGQSLTLIATANQGSEATYESGFVIDKFPISRPNLTFSTLTVSNMSPEDSSIYLCSAGGGRDTEAFFGQGTRLTVV.

The chain carries TRBV9 and TRBJ1-5; D call uncertain. The CDR3 is 14 amino acids. V was clipped by 0 bases and J by 7 bases, with 11 bases between them. The germline V gene has CDR1 SGDLS and CDR2 YYNGEE. CDR3 nucleotide sequence: TGTGCCAGCAGCGTAGGACCTACCGGGCAGCCCCAGCATTTT. The encoded protein is CASSVGPTGQPQHF.

In DNA form, the CDR3 reads TGTGCCAGCAGTTATAACAGGGGGCTCTCTGGGGCCAACGTCCTGACTTTC. Its translation: CASSYNRGLSGANVLTF. This rearrangement joins TRBV6-2 or TRBV6-3 to TRBJ2-6; 9 bases fit TRBD1. V dropped 3 bases and J dropped 0; count of bases not matched to a gene: 3. The CDR3 totals 17 residues. Germline V gene lookup returns CDR1 MNHEY and CDR2 SVGEGT.